This TCR beta chain was recorded in a study of HIV-infected children after antiretroviral therapy interruption. A 3' RACE protocol on RNA, with unique molecular identifiers, produced the TCR library. TCRdb independently ran MiXCR on the 3' RACE reads; one entry per CDR3 protein. This table holds more than 75,000 distinct CDR3 sequences, roughly 6.4% found once. Specified treatment: PENTA 11 planned treatment interruption arm or continuous ART arm. This CDR3 is built from 18 residues. With 0 bases removed from V and 3 bases from J, the gap between germline ends came to 20 bases. Germline V lookup: CDR1 SGHRS, CDR2 YFSETQ.

The sequence derives from a pool of human donors with HIV. The chain couples TRBV5-1 to TRBJ2-3; the D gene is possibly TRBD2 (7 bases). The sample consisted of CD45RA+ CD4+ T cells from PBMCs, pooled from several time points, taken from a donor given antiretroviral therapy, either interrupted or continuous. The sample's subset: naive CD4+ CD45RA+ CD45RO- T cells. CDR3 in amino acids: CASSLEFVGGPGTDTQYF. DNA of the CDR3: TGCGCCAGCAGCTTGGAGTTCGTGGGGGGGCCGGGAACAGATACGCAGTATTTT.